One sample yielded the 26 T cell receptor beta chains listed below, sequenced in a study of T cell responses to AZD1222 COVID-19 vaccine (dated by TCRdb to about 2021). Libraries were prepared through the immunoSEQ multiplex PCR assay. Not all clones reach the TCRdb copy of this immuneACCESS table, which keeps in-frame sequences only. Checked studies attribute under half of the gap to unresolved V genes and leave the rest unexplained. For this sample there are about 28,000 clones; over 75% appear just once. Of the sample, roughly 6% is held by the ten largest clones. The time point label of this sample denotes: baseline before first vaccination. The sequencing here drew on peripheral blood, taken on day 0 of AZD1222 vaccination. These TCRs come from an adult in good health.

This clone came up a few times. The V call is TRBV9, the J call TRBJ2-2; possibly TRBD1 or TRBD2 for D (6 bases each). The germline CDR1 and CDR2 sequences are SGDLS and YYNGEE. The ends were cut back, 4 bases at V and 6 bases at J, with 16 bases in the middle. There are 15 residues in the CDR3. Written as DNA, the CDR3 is TGTGCCAGCAGCCTGGGGGGCGCGGCGCCCGGGGAGCTGTTTTTT. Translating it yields CASSLGGAAPGELFF.

CDR3: CASSRRGLRNQPQHF. In DNA form, the CDR3 reads TGTGCCAGCAGCCGCCGGGGGCTTCGAAATCAGCCCCAGCATTTT. V and J are TRBV5-6 and TRBJ1-5, with D possibly matching TRBD1 (6 bases). The CDR3 runs to 15 residues. The germline V and J ends were trimmed by 4 bases and 4 bases, with 15 bases remaining between them. Germline V gene data show CDR1 as SGHDT and CDR2 as YYEEEE.

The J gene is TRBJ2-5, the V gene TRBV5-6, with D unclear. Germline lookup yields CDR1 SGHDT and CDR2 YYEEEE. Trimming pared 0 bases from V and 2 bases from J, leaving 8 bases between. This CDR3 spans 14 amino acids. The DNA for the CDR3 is TGTGCCAGCAGCTTGGTAGAGGCGCAAGAGACCCAGTACTTC. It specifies CASSLVEAQETQYF.

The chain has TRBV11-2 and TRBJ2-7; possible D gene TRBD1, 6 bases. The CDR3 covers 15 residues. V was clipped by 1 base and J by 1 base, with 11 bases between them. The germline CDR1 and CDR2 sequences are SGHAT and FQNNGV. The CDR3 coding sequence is TGTGCCAGCAGCTTAGTCCGGACAGTTTCCTACGAGCAGTACTTC. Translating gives CASSLVRTVSYEQYF.

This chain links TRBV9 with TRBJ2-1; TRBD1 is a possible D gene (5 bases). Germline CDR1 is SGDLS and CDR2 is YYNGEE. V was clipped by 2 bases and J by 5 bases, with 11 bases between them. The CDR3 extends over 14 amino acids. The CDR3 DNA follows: TGTGCCAGCAGCGTCCAGACAGAAAACAATGAGCAGTTCTTC. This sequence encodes CASSVQTENNEQFF.

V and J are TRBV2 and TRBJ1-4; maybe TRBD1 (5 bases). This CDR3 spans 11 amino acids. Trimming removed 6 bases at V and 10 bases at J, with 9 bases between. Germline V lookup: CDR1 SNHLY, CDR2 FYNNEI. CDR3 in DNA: TGTGCCAGCAGCGGGGGTAGAAAACTGTTTTTT. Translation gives CASSGGRKLFF.

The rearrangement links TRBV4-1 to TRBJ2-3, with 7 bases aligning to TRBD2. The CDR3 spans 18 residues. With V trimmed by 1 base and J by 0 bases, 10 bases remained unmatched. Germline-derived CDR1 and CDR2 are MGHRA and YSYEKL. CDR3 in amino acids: CASSQVWVAGSSTDTQYF. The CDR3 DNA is TGCGCCAGCAGCCAAGTCTGGGTAGCGGGTTCTAGCACAGATACGCAGTATTTT.

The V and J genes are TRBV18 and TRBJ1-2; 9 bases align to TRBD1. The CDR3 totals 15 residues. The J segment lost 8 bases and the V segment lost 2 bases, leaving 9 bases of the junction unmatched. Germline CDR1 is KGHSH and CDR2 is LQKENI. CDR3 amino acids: CASSPTGTGTEGYTF. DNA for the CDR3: TGTGCCAGCTCACCAACCGGGACAGGGACGGAGGGCTACACCTTC.

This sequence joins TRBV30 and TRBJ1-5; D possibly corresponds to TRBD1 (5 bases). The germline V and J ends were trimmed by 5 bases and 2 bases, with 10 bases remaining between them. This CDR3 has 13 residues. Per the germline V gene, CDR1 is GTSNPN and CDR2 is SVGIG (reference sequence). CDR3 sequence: CAWSGGGNQPQHF. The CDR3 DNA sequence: TGTGCCTGGTCTGGGGGGGGCAATCAGCCCCAGCATTTT.

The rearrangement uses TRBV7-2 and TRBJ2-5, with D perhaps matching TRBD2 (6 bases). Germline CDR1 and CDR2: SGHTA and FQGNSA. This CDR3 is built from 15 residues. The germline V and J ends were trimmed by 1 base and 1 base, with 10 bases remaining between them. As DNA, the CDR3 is TGTGCCAGCAGCTTAGTTGCGGGATCCCAAGAGACCCAGTACTTC. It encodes CASSLVAGSQETQYF.

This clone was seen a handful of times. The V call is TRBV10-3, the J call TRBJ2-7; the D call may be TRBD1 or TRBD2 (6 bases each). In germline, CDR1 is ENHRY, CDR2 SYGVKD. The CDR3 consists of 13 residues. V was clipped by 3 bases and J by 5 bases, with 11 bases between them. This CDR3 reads CAISDRGQDEQYV. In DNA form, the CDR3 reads TGTGCCATCAGTGATCGGGGGCAAGACGAGCAGTACGTC.

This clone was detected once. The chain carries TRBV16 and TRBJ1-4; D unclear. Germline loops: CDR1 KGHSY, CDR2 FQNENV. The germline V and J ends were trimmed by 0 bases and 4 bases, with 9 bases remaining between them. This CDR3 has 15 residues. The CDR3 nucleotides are TGTGCCAGCAGCCAATCCTGGCAGCTTAATGAAAAACTGTTTTTT. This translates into CASSQSWQLNEKLFF.

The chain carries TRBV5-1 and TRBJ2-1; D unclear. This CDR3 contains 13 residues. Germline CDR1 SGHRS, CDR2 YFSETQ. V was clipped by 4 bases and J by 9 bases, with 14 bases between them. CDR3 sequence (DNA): TGCGCCAGCAGCCCTACCATTTCCGGTGAGCAGTTCTTC. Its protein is CASSPTISGEQFF.

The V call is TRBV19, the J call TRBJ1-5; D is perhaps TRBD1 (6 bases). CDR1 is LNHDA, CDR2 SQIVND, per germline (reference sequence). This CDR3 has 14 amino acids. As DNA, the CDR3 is TGTGCAACGGGCGGGGGCAGCAGCAATCAGCCCCAGCATTTT. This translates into CATGGGSSNQPQHF.

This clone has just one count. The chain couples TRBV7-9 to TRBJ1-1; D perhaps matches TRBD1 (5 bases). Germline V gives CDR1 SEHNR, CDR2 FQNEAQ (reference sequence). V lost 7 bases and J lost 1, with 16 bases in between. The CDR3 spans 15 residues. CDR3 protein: CASTKVEGSNTEAFF. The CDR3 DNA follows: TGTGCCAGCACCAAGGTCGAGGGGTCGAACACTGAAGCTTTCTTT. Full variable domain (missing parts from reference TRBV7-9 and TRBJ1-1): DTGVSQNPRHKITKRGQNVTFRCDPISEHNRLYWYRQTLGQGPEFLTYFQNEAQLEKSRLLSDRFSAERPKGSFSTLEIQRTEQGDSAMYLCASTKVEGSNTEAFFGQGTRLTVV.

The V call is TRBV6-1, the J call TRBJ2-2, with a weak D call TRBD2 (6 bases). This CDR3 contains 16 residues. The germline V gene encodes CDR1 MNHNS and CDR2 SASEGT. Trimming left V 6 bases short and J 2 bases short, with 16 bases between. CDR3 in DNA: TGTGCCAGCAGGGAAATGGGACTCCGAAACACCGGGGAGCTGTTTTTT. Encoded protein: CASREMGLRNTGELFF.

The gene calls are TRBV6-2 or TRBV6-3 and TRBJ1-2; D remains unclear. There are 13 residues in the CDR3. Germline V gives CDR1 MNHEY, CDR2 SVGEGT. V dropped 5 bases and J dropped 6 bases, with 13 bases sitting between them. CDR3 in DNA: TGTGCCAGCAGTCCCCGGGGTTGGGATGGCTACACCTTC. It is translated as CASSPRGWDGYTF.

The CDR3 DNA sequence: TGTGCCAGCAGCCGGCAGGGAATTAACTATGGCTACACCTTC. This gives the protein CASSRQGINYGYTF. The rearrangement joins TRBV3-1 (or the pseudogene TRBV3-2) to TRBJ1-2; D may be TRBD1 (5 bases). The CDR3 length is 14 residues. Trimming took 4 bases from V and 1 from J, leaving 10 bases between them. CDR1 LGHDT and CDR2 YNNKEL come from the germline V gene (reference sequence).

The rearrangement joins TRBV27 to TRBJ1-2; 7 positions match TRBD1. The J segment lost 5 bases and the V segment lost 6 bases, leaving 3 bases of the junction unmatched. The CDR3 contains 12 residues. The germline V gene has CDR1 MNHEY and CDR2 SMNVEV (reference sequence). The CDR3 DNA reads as TGTGCCAGCAGGGGACAGACATATGGCTACACCTTC. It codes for CASRGQTYGYTF.

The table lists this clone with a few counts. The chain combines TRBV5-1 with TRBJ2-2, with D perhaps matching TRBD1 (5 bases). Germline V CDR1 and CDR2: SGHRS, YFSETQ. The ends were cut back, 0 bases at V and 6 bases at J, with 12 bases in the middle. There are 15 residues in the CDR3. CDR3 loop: CASSLGPGIAGELFF. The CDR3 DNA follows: TGCGCCAGCAGCTTGGGGCCAGGGATCGCCGGGGAGCTGTTTTTT.

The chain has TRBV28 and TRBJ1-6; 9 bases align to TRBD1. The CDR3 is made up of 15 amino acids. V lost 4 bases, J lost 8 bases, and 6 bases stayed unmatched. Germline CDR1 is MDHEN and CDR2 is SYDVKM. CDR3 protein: CASSSPGQGYSPLHF. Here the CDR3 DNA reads TGTGCCAGCAGTTCACCGGGACAGGGTTATTCACCCCTCCACTTT.

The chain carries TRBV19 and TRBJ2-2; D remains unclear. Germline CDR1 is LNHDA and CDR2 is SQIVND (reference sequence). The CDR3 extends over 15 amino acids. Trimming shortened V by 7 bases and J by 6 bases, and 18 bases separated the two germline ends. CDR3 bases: TGTGCCAGTACCTCCAACCCAGGTTTTCCCGGGGAGCTGTTTTTT. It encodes CASTSNPGFPGELFF.

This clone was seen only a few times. This CDR3 is CASSVTGSGQPQHF. DNA for the CDR3: TGTGCCAGCAGCGTGACAGGGTCAGGACAGCCCCAGCATTTT. The chain uses TRBV5-4 and TRBJ1-5, with 7 bases lining up with TRBD1. From germline, CDR1 is SGHNT and CDR2 YYREEE (reference sequence). The ends lost 4 bases at V and 7 bases at J; junction bases unmatched: 8. The CDR3 is 14 residues long.

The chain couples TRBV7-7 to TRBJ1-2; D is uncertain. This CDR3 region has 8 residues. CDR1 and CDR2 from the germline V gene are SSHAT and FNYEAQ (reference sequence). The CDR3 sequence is CARHGYTF. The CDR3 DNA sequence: TGTGCTCGACATGGCTACACCTTC.

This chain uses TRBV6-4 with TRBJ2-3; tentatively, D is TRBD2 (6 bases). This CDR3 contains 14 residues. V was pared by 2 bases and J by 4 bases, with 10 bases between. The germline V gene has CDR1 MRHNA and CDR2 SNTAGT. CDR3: CASSDVGGSDTQYF. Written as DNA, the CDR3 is TGTGCCAGCAGTGACGTTGGGGGGTCAGATACGCAGTATTTT.

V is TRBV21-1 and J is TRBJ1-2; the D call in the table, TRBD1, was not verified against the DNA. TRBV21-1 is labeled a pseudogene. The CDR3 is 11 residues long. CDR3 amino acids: CASSPDYGYTF. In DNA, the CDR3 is TGTGCCAGCAGCCCAGACTATGGCTACACCTTC.